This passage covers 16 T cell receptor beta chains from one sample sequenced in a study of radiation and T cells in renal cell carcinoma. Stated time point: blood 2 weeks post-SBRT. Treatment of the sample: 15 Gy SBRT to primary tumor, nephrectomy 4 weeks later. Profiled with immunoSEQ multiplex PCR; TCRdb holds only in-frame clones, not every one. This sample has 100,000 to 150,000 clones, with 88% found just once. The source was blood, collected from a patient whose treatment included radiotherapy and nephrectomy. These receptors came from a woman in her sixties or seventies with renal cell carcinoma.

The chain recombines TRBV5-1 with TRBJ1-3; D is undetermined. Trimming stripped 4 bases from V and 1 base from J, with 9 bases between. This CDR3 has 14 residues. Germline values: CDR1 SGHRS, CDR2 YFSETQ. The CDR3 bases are TGCGCCAGCAGCCCCACGACATCTGGAAACACCATATATTTT. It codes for CASSPTTSGNTIYF.

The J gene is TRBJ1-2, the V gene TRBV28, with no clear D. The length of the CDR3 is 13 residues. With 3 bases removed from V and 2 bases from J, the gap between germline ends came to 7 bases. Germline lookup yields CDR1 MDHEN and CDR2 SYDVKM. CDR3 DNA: TGTGCCAGCAGTTTCCCGGAGAACTATGGCTACACCTTC. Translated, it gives CASSFPENYGYTF.

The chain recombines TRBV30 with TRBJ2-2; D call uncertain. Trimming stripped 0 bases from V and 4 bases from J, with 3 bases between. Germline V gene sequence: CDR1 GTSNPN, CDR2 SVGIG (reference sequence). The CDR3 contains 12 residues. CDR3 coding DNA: TGTGCCTGGAGTGTACGCACCGGGGAGCTGTTTTTT. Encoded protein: CAWSVRTGELFF.

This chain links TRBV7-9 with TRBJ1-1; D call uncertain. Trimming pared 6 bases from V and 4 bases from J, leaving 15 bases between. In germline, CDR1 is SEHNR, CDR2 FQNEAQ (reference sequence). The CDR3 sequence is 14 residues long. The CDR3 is CASSYTSGRTEAFF. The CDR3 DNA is TGTGCCAGCAGTTACACCTCCGGGCGCACTGAAGCTTTCTTT.

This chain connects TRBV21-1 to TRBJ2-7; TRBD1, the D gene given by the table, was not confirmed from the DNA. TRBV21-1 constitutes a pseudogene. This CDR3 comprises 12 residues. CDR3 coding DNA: TGTGCCAGCAGCAAAGCGCTCAGAGAGCAGTACTTC. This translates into CASSKALREQYF.

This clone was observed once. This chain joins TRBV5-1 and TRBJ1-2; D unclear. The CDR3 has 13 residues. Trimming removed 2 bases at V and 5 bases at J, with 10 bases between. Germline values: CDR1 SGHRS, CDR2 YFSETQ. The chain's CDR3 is CASSFGVEYGYTF. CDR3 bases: TGCGCCAGCAGCTTCGGAGTGGAGTATGGCTACACCTTC.

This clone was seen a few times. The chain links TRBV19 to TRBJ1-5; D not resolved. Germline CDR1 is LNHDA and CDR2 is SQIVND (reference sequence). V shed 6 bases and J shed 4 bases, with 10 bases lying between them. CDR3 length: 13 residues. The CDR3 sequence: CASRKTPNQPQHF. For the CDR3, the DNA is TGTGCCAGTAGGAAAACACCGAATCAGCCCCAGCATTTT.

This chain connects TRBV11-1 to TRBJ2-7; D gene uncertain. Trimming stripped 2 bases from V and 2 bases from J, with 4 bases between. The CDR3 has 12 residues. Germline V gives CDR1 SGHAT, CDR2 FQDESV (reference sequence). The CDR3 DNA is TGTGCCAGCAGCTTACAAACCTACGAGCAGTACTTC. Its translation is CASSLQTYEQYF.

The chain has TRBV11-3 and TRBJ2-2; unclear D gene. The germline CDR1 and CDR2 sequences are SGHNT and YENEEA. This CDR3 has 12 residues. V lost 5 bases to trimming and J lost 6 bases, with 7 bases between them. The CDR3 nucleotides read TGTGCCAGCAGCCCGTGGTCCGGGGAGCTGTTTTTT. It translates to CASSPWSGELFF.

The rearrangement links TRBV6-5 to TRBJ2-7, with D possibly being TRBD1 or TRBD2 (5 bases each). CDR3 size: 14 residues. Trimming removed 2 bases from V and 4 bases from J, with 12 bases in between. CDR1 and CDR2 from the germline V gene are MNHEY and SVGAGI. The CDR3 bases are TGTGCCAGCAGTTACACCTCGGGACGGTACGAGCAGTACTTC. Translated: CASSYTSGRYEQYF.

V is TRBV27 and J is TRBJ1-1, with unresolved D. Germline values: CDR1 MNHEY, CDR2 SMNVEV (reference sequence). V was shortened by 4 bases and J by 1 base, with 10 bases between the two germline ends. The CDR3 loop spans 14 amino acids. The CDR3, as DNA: TGTGCCAGCAGTTACAGCCTTCAGAACACTGAAGCTTTCTTT. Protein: CASSYSLQNTEAFF.

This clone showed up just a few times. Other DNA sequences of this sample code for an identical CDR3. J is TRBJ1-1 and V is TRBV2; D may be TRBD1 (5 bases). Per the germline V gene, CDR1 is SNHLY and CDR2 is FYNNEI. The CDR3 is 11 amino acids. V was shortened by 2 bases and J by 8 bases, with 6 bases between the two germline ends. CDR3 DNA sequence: TGTGCCAGCAGTGAACGGACAGAAGCTTTCTTT. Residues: CASSERTEAFF.

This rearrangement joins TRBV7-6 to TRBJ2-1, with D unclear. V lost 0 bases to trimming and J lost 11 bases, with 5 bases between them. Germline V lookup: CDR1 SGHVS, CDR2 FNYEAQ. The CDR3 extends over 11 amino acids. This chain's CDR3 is CASSLAGKQFF. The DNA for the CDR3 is TGTGCCAGCAGCTTAGCGGGCAAGCAGTTCTTC.

In nucleotides, the CDR3 is TGTGCCAGCAGTTTATTCGACGGGGCGGGCACCGGGGAGCTGTTTTTT. It yields the protein CASSLFDGAGTGELFF. The J gene is TRBJ2-2, the V gene TRBV28; the D gene could be TRBD1 or TRBD2 (5 bases each). The length of the CDR3 is 16 residues. Between the trimmed V and J ends, which lost 1 base and 4 bases, there was a span of 13 bases. The germline gives CDR1 MDHEN, CDR2 SYDVKM.

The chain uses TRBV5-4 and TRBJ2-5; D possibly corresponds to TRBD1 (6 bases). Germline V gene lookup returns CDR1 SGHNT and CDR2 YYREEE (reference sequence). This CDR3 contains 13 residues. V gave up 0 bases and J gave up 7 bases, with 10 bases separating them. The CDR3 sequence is CASSLGQVGTQYF. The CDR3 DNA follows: TGTGCCAGCAGCTTGGGACAGGTGGGGACCCAGTACTTC.

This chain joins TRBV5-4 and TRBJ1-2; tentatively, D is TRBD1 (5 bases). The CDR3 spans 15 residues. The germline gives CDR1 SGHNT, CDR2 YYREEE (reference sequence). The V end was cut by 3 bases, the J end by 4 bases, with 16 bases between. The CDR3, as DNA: TGTGCCAGCAGCTCCCCGGGCAGGGACCTCTATGGCTACACCTTC. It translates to CASSSPGRDLYGYTF.